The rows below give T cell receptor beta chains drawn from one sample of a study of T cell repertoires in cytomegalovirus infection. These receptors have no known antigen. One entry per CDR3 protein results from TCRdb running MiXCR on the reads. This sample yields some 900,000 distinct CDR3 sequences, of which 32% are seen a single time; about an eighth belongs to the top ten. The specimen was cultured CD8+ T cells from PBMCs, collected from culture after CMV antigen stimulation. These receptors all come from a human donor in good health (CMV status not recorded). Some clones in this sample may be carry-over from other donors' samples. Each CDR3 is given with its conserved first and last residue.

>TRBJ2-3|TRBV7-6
CASSLAKAGAFTDTQYF
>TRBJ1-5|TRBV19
CASSIDRTDLGPYSNQPQHF
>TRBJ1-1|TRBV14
CASSQDHYSGGTEAFF
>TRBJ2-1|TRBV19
CASSPYPSGGMEYNEQFF
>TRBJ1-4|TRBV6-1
CASSDIRRFANEKLFF
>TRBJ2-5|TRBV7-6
CASSQAGGQETQYF
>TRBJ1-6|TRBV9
CASSQGRAFNNSPLHF
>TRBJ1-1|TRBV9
CASSVSSTGNSEAFF
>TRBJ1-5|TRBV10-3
CAISEYPGGSESQPQHF
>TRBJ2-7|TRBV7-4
CASASTGQEEEQYF
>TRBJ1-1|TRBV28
CASEGRMNTEAFF
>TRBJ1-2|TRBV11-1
CASSLPRGGYGYTF
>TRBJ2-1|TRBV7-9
CATFGIQGVNEQFF
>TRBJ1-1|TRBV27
CASSLLTGNTEAFF
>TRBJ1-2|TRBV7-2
CASSSFSDRVLPGGYTF
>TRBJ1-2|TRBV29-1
CSVVQSYNGYTF
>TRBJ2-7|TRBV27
CASSLIQDHEQYF
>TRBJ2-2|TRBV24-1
CATRAPSNTGELFF
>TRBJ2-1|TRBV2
CASSEDELPSYNEQFF
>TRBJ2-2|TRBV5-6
CASSRLPTGELFF
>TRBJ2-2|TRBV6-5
CASSSSLPGQGITGELFF
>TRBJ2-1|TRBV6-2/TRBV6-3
CASSYSGAGVNEQFF
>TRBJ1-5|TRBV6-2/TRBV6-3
CASSYEQVNQPQHF
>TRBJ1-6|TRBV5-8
CASSLGTEYNSPLHF
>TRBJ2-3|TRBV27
CASSSRVDTQYF
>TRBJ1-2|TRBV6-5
CASSYSGVGGRDYGYTF